These T cell receptor beta chains were read from a single sample in a study of blood T cells in healthy people across ages. From the 5' RACE reads, TCRdb called clonotypes with MiXCR, one entry per CDR3 protein. Here the sample spans roughly 1,000,000 distinct CDR3 sequences, around 25% being singletons. This sample was shared with a second study, whose subject was T cells of mothers and their children.

The sample was blood. The receptor source for this set is a girl aged 2 to 10 in good health. Both conserved end residues are part of each CDR3. The order of the fields is J gene, V gene, clone size, CDR3 protein. A clone size is listed for some rows: how often the clone was seen (once, few, many), or a class if it is expanded.

TRBJ2-1 | TRBV29-1 | - | CSVGLAANNEQFF
TRBJ1-6 | TRBV27 | few | CASRTNNSPLHF
TRBJ2-7 | TRBV4-3 | - | CASSQGGEGSYEQYF
TRBJ2-1 | TRBV4-3 | - | CASSQDLALLNEQFF
TRBJ1-2 | TRBV20-1 | - | CSASGSGIGGYTF
TRBJ1-1 | TRBV27 | few | CASGLISGWTEAFF
TRBJ2-3 | TRBV6-7 | once | CASSIGLAGGSTDTQYF
TRBJ2-2 | TRBV5-1 | - | CASSLEASATGELFF
TRBJ2-7 | TRBV11-1 | - | CASSLATIAGVHEQYF
TRBJ2-3 | TRBV29-1 | - | CSARTPGDLATDTQYF
TRBJ2-4 | TRBV7-2 | - | CASSAGQGVVKNIQYF
TRBJ2-7 | TRBV7-2 | - | CASRNSYEQYF
TRBJ1-6 | TRBV7-3 | once | CASSPEGKVSPLHF
TRBJ2-1 | TRBV7-3 | few | CASSLMGGGASDEQFF
TRBJ2-5 | TRBV5-1 | few | CASSLADRAETQYF
TRBJ1-4 | TRBV7-9 | - | CASSLEGFHEKLFF
TRBJ1-4 | TRBV4-2 | once | CASSQDDRGQEKLLF
TRBJ2-2 | TRBV18 | few | CASSPELAGFLGELFF
TRBJ1-3 | TRBV7-9 | few | CASSRISGNTIYF
- | TRBV6-5 | - | CASGPYSYEQYF
TRBJ2-1 | TRBV7-2 | - | CASSMPGVNSYNEQFF
- | TRBV5-6 | - | CASSLYQGAGILETQYF
TRBJ2-1 | TRBV7-9 | - | CASSYPRVGGNYNEQFF
TRBJ2-1 | TRBV20-1 | - | CSASRRLAGGGEQFF
TRBJ2-1 | TRBV25-1 | - | CATRDWINERFF
TRBJ2-4 | TRBV7-2 | many | CASSLRSGKDIQYF
TRBJ2-2 | TRBV12-3/TRBV12-4 | few | CASSPRGGHTGELFF
TRBJ2-5 | TRBV29-1 | many | CSVGGGALETQYF
TRBJ2-3 | TRBV6-5 | few | CASSYSGPNTDTQYF
TRBJ1-4 | TRBV6-1 | few | CASSEGAPGYEKLFF
TRBJ2-7 | TRBV4-1 | few | CASSPEDRESYEQYF
TRBJ2-7 | TRBV5-1 | - | CASSLTGTDNEQYF
TRBJ2-7 | TRBV28 | - | CATAAGDRGAYEQYF
TRBJ1-4 | TRBV28 | - | CASMKNPTGSNEKLFF
TRBJ2-2 | TRBV5-6 | - | CASRRQGWNTGELFF
TRBJ1-2 | TRBV2 | few | CASRVDREKGNYGYTF
TRBJ2-7 | TRBV20-1 | - | CSAEDREYAEQYF
TRBJ1-2 | TRBV11-2 | - | CASSLNGVNGYTF
TRBJ1-3 | TRBV29-1 | - | CSVEEGANSGNTIYF
TRBJ1-1 | TRBV4-2 | - | CASNLRVWTNTEAFF
TRBJ1-1 | TRBV9 | - | CASSVAPGFEAFF
TRBJ2-1 | TRBV15 | once | CATRIAGNSYNEQFF
TRBJ1-2 | TRBV7-3 | - | CASSSPGFVGGYTF
TRBJ1-1 | TRBV6-1 | - | CASSEIRGREAFF
TRBJ1-2 | TRBV4-3 | many | CASSQDAGFGGYTF